These 19 T cell receptor beta chains were all obtained from the same sample, sequenced in a study of Graves' ophthalmopathy and Graves' hyperthyroidism (dated by TCRdb to 2017 to 2018). Data came from an Illumina HiSeq 2000. TCR beta CDR3 regions were amplified from RNA transcripts for repertoire sequencing. HTBI primers and the Qiagen OneStep RT-PCR kit were used in a first-round RT-PCR, which was followed by a second-round multiplex PCR, size selection and purification. TCRdb handled the public reads itself, with Q25 trimming in fastp and clone calling in MiXCR, and kept productive beta chains. Every distinct CDR3 protein forms one entry, paired with its most common genes and DNA. This sample gives a few hundred thousand distinct CDR3 sequences in total; 15% to 20% of them show up just once. The ten largest clones take up 2% to 2.5% of the sample. Sequenced material: peripheral blood. The receptor set was obtained from an adult woman with stable Graves' hyperthyroidism.

This clonotype has ten or more counts. This chain's CDR3 is CASSLWGVHQPQHF. The CDR3 DNA follows: TGTGCCAGCAGTTTATGGGGCGTCCATCAGCCCCAGCATTTT. The chain recombines TRBV28 with TRBJ1-5; D is uncertain. The germline CDR1 and CDR2 sequences are MDHEN and SYDVKM. This CDR3 is built from 14 residues. V lost 0 bases, J lost 5 bases, and 8 bases lay in between.

In its sample, this clonotype was seen many times. This chain joins TRBV29-1 and TRBJ2-2; no reliable D call. Germline-derived CDR1 and CDR2 are SQVTM and ANQGSEA. CDR3 length: 12 amino acids. Trimming removed 3 bases from V and 3 bases from J, with 5 bases in between. The CDR3 here is CSVERYTGELFF. Here the CDR3 DNA reads TGCAGCGTTGAGAGGTACACCGGGGAGCTGTTTTTT.

This clonotype appeared many times. The chain recombines TRBV6-2 or TRBV6-3 with TRBJ2-7; maybe TRBD1 (6 bases). Trimming pared 2 bases from V and 3 bases from J, leaving 14 bases between. The CDR3 sequence is 15 residues long. The germline V gene has CDR1 MNHEY and CDR2 SVGEGT. CDR3 coding DNA: TGTGCCAGCAGTTACGCCAGGGGCGGATTCTACGAGCAGTACTTC. Its protein is CASSYARGGFYEQYF.

This sequence joins TRBV6-4 and TRBJ2-5, with 8 bases aligning to TRBD2. CDR1 MRHNA and CDR2 SNTAGT come from the germline V gene. The CDR3 is 14 amino acids. With V trimmed by 5 bases and J by 2 bases, 4 bases remained unmatched. The CDR3 loop is CASSYGGAQETQYF. The CDR3 DNA is TGTGCCAGCAGTTACGGGGGGGCTCAAGAGACCCAGTACTTC.

This clonotype has a handful of counts. The gene calls are TRBV28 and TRBJ2-7; D possibly matches TRBD1 or TRBD2 (5 bases each). CDR3 length equals 16 residues. With 4 bases removed from V and 3 bases from J, the gap between germline ends came to 19 bases. Per germline, CDR1 MDHEN and CDR2 SYDVKM. The CDR3 sequence: CASSSGTLSGGYEQYF. CDR3 nucleotides: TGTGCCAGCAGTTCAGGGACCCTCTCTGGGGGCTACGAGCAGTACTTC.

This clonotype was seen ten or more times. V and J are TRBV19 and TRBJ2-7; TRBD2 might be the D (5 bases). Trimming cost V 1 base and J 2 bases, with 18 bases left between them. The germline V gene has CDR1 LNHDA and CDR2 SQIVND (reference sequence). The CDR3 consists of 17 residues. The CDR3 sequence: CASSIAADGGTPYEQYF. The CDR3 coding sequence is TGTGCCAGTAGTATAGCAGCGGACGGAGGAACACCCTACGAGCAGTACTTC.

This clonotype was counted ten times or more. The rearrangement links TRBV6-5 to TRBJ2-7; tentatively, D is TRBD2 (5 bases). V was cut by 6 bases and J by 0 bases, with 9 bases left in between. CDR1 is MNHEY, CDR2 SVGAGI, per germline. The CDR3 runs to 13 residues. The CDR3 DNA reads as TGTGCCAGCAGAACTAGAAGCTCCTACGAGCAGTACTTC. Its protein is CASRTRSSYEQYF.

In this sample, this clonotype turned up many times. This chain links TRBV27 with TRBJ2-5; 8 nucleotides match TRBD2. V gave up 6 bases and J gave up 1 base; unmatched junction bases: 16. The germline V gene encodes CDR1 MNHEY and CDR2 SMNVEV (reference sequence). This CDR3 contains 18 residues. The CDR3 sequence: CASSPPWGREASQETQYF. The CDR3 DNA is TGTGCCAGCAGCCCACCCTGGGGGCGGGAGGCCTCCCAAGAGACCCAGTACTTC.

This clonotype has at least ten counts. The J gene is TRBJ1-2, the V gene TRBV20-1; 9 nucleotides line up with TRBD1. Per the germline V gene, CDR1 is DFQATT and CDR2 is SNEGSKA (reference sequence). CDR3 length: 14 amino acids. Trimming cost V 1 base and J 1 base; bases outside gene matches: 1. The CDR3 sequence: CSARGTGDNYGYTF. As DNA, the CDR3 is TGCAGTGCTAGAGGGACAGGGGATAACTATGGCTACACCTTC.

This clonotype was observed at least ten times. This rearrangement joins TRBV2 to TRBJ2-4, with 8 bases fitting TRBD1. The CDR3 runs to 15 residues. From germline, CDR1 is SNHLY and CDR2 FYNNEI. V was pared by 4 bases and J by 3 bases, with 5 bases of the junction left unmatched. CDR3 bases: TGTGCCAGCAGTGCGGACAGGGCTATCAAAAACATTCAGTACTTC. This sequence encodes CASSADRAIKNIQYF.

In its sample, this clonotype was seen many times. V and J are TRBV4-2 and TRBJ2-7; 9 nucleotides align to TRBD2. CDR3 length: 15 residues. Germline values: CDR1 LGHNA, CDR2 YNFKEQ. V shed 2 bases and J 2 bases; nucleotides not matched to a gene: 4. DNA of the CDR3: TGTGCCAGCAGCCAACGACTAGCGGAGGCCTACGAGCAGTACTTC. This gives the protein CASSQRLAEAYEQYF.

This clonotype came up many times. V and J are TRBV4-3 and TRBJ2-7, with 10 bases fitting TRBD1. The CDR3 contains 15 residues. The germline V gene has CDR1 LGHNA and CDR2 YSLEER. With V trimmed by 1 base and J by 4 bases, 4 bases remained unmatched. This chain's CDR3 is CASSQAAGQGYEQYF. For the CDR3, the DNA is TGCGCCAGCAGCCAAGCGGCGGGACAGGGGTACGAGCAGTACTTC.

The genes are TRBV6-1 and TRBJ2-5, with 9 nucleotides matching TRBD1. V shed 5 bases and J 3 bases; nucleotides not matched to a gene: 4. The CDR3 has 14 amino acids. Germline CDR1 MNHNS, CDR2 SASEGT. The CDR3 bases are TGTGCCAGCAGTCCCTGGACAGGGGAAGAGACCCAGTACTTC. It yields the protein CASSPWTGEETQYF.

This clonotype was picked up many times. The chain uses TRBV20-1 and TRBJ2-7; D is perhaps TRBD1 (6 bases). The V end was cut by 0 bases, the J end by 4 bases, with 16 bases between. The CDR3 covers 15 residues. Germline lookup yields CDR1 DFQATT and CDR2 SNEGSKA (reference sequence). The CDR3: CSARDTGTPNYEQYF. The CDR3 nucleotides are TGCAGTGCTAGAGATACCGGGACACCTAATTACGAGCAGTACTTC.

This clonotype was picked up many times. The chain is built from TRBV30 and TRBJ2-7; no clear D gene. The length of the CDR3 is 14 residues. V was pared by 0 bases and J by 2 bases, with 11 bases between. Germline CDR1 and CDR2: GTSNPN and SVGIG (reference sequence). The CDR3 region has the DNA TGTGCCTGGAGTGTAATAGCAGGCACCTACGAGCAGTACTTC. It specifies CAWSVIAGTYEQYF.

This clonotype was counted at least ten times. J is TRBJ2-7 and V is TRBV25-1, with D hard to call. V lost 2 bases and J lost 0, with 8 bases in between. CDR1 is MGHDK, CDR2 SYGVNS, per germline. This CDR3 spans 14 amino acids. The CDR3 loop is CASSEGTYSYEQYF. DNA of the CDR3: TGTGCCAGCAGTGAAGGCACATACTCCTACGAGCAGTACTTC.

The V gene is TRBV28, the J gene TRBJ1-2; D is undetermined. This CDR3 contains 13 residues. Germline values: CDR1 MDHEN, CDR2 SYDVKM. Trimming took off 6 bases at V and 8 bases at J, with 16 bases between the two ends. CDR3 sequence: CASRSYRLRGYTF. The CDR3 DNA reads as TGTGCCAGCAGAAGCTACCGTCTTAGGGGCTACACCTTC.

This clonotype was detected ten times or more. The V call is TRBV12-3 or TRBV12-4, the J call TRBJ1-6, with TRBD1 as a possible D gene (5 bases). CDR3 length equals 12 residues. Trimming took off 3 bases at V and 16 bases at J, with 13 bases between the two ends. The CDR3 spells CASSLGWDQLHF. Here the CDR3 DNA reads TGTGCCAGCAGTTTGGGTTGGGACCAACTCCACTTT.

This clonotype was detected many times. The chain couples TRBV6-1 to TRBJ1-6, with D perhaps matching TRBD1 (6 bases). Trimming stripped 6 bases from V and 10 bases from J, with 16 bases between. This CDR3 has 14 residues. CDR1 is MNHNS and CDR2 is SASEGT in the germline V gene. CDR3 nucleotide sequence: TGTGCCAGCAGCCGGGACAAACTTATATCACCCCTCCACTTT. Translation: CASSRDKLISPLHF.